This T cell receptor (beta chain) stems from a study of CD8+ T cells in alopecia areata. Study-wide background: At a dose of 5 to 10 mg twice daily, oral tofacitinib was given to treated patients. Scoring treated patients' severity relied on the percentage of scalp area affected.

Whole-study results and caveats: The treated group had a single nonresponder, limiting CD8+ expansion-response conclusions.

Extracted RNA was reverse transcribed, and the resulting cDNA served as sequencing template. Assay used: immunoSEQ multiplex PCR; TCRdb lists only in-frame clones, some missing. The sample has 150,000 to 200,000 clones, roughly 60% seen once. In regard to this clone: Its matching antigen is unknown.

CDR1 is SEHNR, CDR2 FQNEAQ, per germline (reference sequence). V lost 5 bases, J lost 3 bases, and 15 bases lay in between. The CDR3 extends over 15 amino acids. Treatment in this sample: oral pan-JAK inhibitor, 5-10 mg twice daily. The starting material was CD4+ T cells sorted from blood, obtained between weeks 55 and 65, from a patient treated with tofacitinib. This clonotype was obtained from a human donor with alopecia areata. This chain joins TRBV7-9 and TRBJ2-3; tentatively, D is TRBD2 (5 bases). The CDR3 DNA follows: TGTGCCAGCAGCACCCCCCTGGGGAGAACAGATACGCAGTATTTT. Protein product: CASSTPLGRTDTQYF.